These 20 T cell receptor beta chains originate from one sample sequenced in a study of T-cell memory formation after mild COVID-19 (dated by TCRdb to the early 2020s). Libraries were prepared through 5' RACE. The run used an Illumina NovaSeq 6000. TCRdb cleaned the public reads at Q25 with fastp, built clones with MiXCR and kept in-frame beta chains. Rows with one shared CDR3 protein collapse into an entry with the most common genes and DNA. In all, the sample holds around 34,000 distinct CDR3 sequences, and approximately 8.3% of those were seen once. In total, the top ten clones hold 29% of the sample. Sequences were obtained from PBMCs or a T cell subset sorted from them (not recorded which). The receptors derive from a man younger than 35 who had mild COVID-19 (a few samples of this study predate the infection). The sample titles of this study are shuffled in the database, so cell type and time point are left out; the donor was told from shared clones.

This clonotype was recorded at least ten times. The chain links TRBV20-1 to TRBJ1-1; 7 bases line up with TRBD1. V shed 0 bases, J shed 6 bases, and the junction held 13 bases outside the gene matches. CDR3 length: 16 residues. Germline CDR1 reads DFQATT; CDR2 reads SNEGSKA (reference sequence). The CDR3 loop reads CSARDPEGGRGSEAFF. Written as DNA, the CDR3 is TGCAGTGCTAGAGATCCTGAAGGGGGCCGAGGGTCTGAAGCTTTCTTT.

This chain connects TRBV18 to TRBJ2-5, with a possible D match to TRBD2 (5 bases). Trimming removed 2 bases from V and 1 base from J, with 8 bases in between. This CDR3 contains 14 residues. Germline V gene lookup returns CDR1 KGHSH and CDR2 LQKENI. In DNA form, the CDR3 reads TGTGCCAGCTCACCAGACGAGGGCCAAGAGACCCAGTACTTC. It is translated as CASSPDEGQETQYF.

This clonotype was seen many times. The junction differs from germline at one of its ends, possibly a read error. The chain carries TRBV7-9 and TRBJ2-7; 7 positions match TRBD2. The germline CDR1 and CDR2 sequences are SEHNR and FQNEAQ (reference sequence). This CDR3 has 13 residues. The CDR3 here is CASSLAARSEQYF. Written as DNA, the CDR3 is TGTGCCAGCAGCCTAGCGGCAAGAAGCGAGCAGTACTTC.

The J gene is TRBJ2-3, the V gene TRBV20-1, with D perhaps TRBD2 (5 bases). Germline V gene lookup returns CDR1 DFQATT and CDR2 SNEGSKA (reference sequence). The CDR3 consists of 12 residues. V was trimmed by 2 bases and J by 4 bases, leaving 7 bases between them. The CDR3 sequence: CSARLLADTQYF. In DNA, the CDR3 is TGCAGTGCTAGACTACTAGCAGATACGCAGTATTTT.

The CDR3, as DNA: TGTGCCAGCAGCCCGCTTCGGGGGAAGGACGCCTACGAGCAGTACTTC. Protein sequence: CASSPLRGKDAYEQYF. The chain carries TRBV11-2 and TRBJ2-7, with D maybe TRBD2 (6 bases). V dropped 5 bases and J dropped 2 bases, with 19 bases sitting between them. The CDR3 has 16 residues. Germline loops: CDR1 SGHAT, CDR2 FQNNGV.

In this sample, this clonotype turned up many times. This rearrangement joins TRBV7-2 to TRBJ2-5; TRBD2 matches 9 bases. The CDR3 runs 15 residues. Looked up from germline, CDR1 is SGHTA and CDR2 is FQGNSA. The J segment lost 5 bases and the V segment lost 1 base, leaving 5 bases of the junction unmatched. DNA for the CDR3: TGTGCCAGCAGCTTAGACGCGGGGGGGCAGGAGACCCAGTACTTC. Protein: CASSLDAGGQETQYF.

The V gene is TRBV4-1, the J gene TRBJ2-2; 9 bases fit TRBD2. The V gene end was trimmed by 5 bases and the J gene end by 5 bases; junction bases not matched to a gene: 3. The germline gives CDR1 MGHRA, CDR2 YSYEKL. This CDR3 has 14 amino acids. The CDR3 bases are TGCGCCAGCAGCTTAGCGGGGGTTACCGGGGAGCTGTTTTTT. Protein: CASSLAGVTGELFF.

The genes are TRBV5-8 and TRBJ2-3, with D possibly matching TRBD2 (6 bases). From germline, CDR1 is SGHTS and CDR2 YDEGEE. Trimming shortened V by 3 bases and J by 4 bases, and 18 bases separated the two germline ends. This CDR3 region has 16 residues. The CDR3 spells CASSSGSTSTADTQYF. CDR3 nucleotides: TGTGCCAGCAGCTCTGGGAGTACTAGCACCGCAGATACGCAGTATTTT.

In this sample, this clonotype turned up a few times. The J gene is TRBJ2-5, the V gene TRBV14; 13 nucleotides line up with TRBD2. Germline V gene sequence: CDR1 SGHDN, CDR2 FVKESK. V was pared by 5 bases and J by 4 bases, with 4 bases of the junction left unmatched. The CDR3 sequence is 15 residues long. CDR3 in amino acids: CASSARLAGGETQYF. The CDR3 nucleotides read TGTGCCAGCAGCGCGCGACTAGCGGGAGGAGAGACCCAGTACTTC.

The rearrangement uses TRBV6-5 and TRBJ2-3; 9 nucleotides match TRBD2. After removal of 10 bases from V and 2 bases from J, the junction contained 4 bases not matched to a gene. Per germline, CDR1 MNHEY and CDR2 SVGAGI. CDR3 length equals 13 residues. The CDR3 bases are TGTGCCACCCTAGCGGGACCCACAGATACGCAGTATTTT. It translates to CATLAGPTDTQYF.

At least ten counts were recorded for this clonotype. This sequence joins TRBV20-1 and TRBJ2-5; 7 nucleotides align to TRBD1. After removal of 8 bases from V and 4 bases from J, the junction contained 13 bases not matched to a gene. Germline CDR1 and CDR2: DFQATT and SNEGSKA (reference sequence). The length of the CDR3 is 14 residues. The CDR3 reads CSSPIQGVIETQYF. CDR3 sequence (DNA): TGCAGTTCCCCGATCCAGGGGGTTATAGAGACCCAGTACTTC.

This clonotype was detected ten times or more. J is TRBJ2-3 and V is TRBV20-1, with 14 positions matching TRBD2. This CDR3 has 18 amino acids. Germline V gene data show CDR1 as DFQATT and CDR2 as SNEGSKA (reference sequence). Trimming took 6 bases from V and 4 from J; bases not matched to a gene: 15. Here the CDR3 DNA reads TGCAGTGCGAAAGGGACTAGCGGGGGCCGTGATCAGTCAGATACGCAGTATTTT. Translating gives CSAKGTSGGRDQSDTQYF.

Relative to its sample, this clonotype is medium-sized. The rearrangement links TRBV4-3 to TRBJ2-6, with a possible D match to TRBD2 (5 bases). V was clipped by 3 bases and J by 2 bases, with 11 bases between them. Germline V gives CDR1 LGHNA, CDR2 YSLEER. The CDR3 has 16 amino acids. The CDR3 DNA reads as TGCGCCAGCAGCCAGGTGTCCGGGACTGGGGCCAACGTCCTGACTTTC. This encodes CASSQVSGTGANVLTF.

This clonotype has at least ten counts. The genes are TRBV7-2 and TRBJ2-4; 8 bases are shared with TRBD1. The CDR3 has 19 amino acids. V lost 4 bases and J lost 0; bases outside the gene matches: 14. Germline values: CDR1 SGHTA, CDR2 FQGNSA. CDR3 nucleotides: TGTGCCAGCAGCTCCAGCAGGGGGCCAAATCAGATAGCCAAAAACATTCAGTACTTC. Translated: CASSSSRGPNQIAKNIQYF.

This clonotype was recorded many times. This rearrangement joins TRBV6-1 to TRBJ2-1, with 11 bases that match TRBD2. CDR1 is MNHNS, CDR2 SASEGT, per germline. V dropped 8 bases and J dropped 0; count of bases not matched to a gene: 9. The CDR3 is 17 residues long. This CDR3 reads CASRGLAGGSSYNEQFF. The CDR3 DNA reads as TGTGCCAGCCGCGGGCTAGCGGGGGGCAGCTCCTACAATGAGCAGTTCTTC.

There are many counts of this clonotype. The chain uses TRBV6-2 or TRBV6-3 and TRBJ2-2; D gene ambiguous. Trimming took 2 bases from V and 6 from J, leaving 7 bases between them. The CDR3 runs 13 residues. The V gene's germline CDR1 is MNHEY and CDR2 SVGEGT. CDR3 in DNA: TGTGCCAGCAGTTACAAGATCGCCGGGGAGCTGTTTTTT. It yields the protein CASSYKIAGELFF.

This clonotype was found many times. The chain carries TRBV6-8 and TRBJ2-7; 7 bases fit TRBD1. The CDR3 contains 14 residues. Germline V gene lookup returns CDR1 MNHGY and CDR2 SAAAGT. Trimming cost V 6 bases and J 5 bases; bases outside gene matches: 10. CDR3 amino acids: CASRLGQADDEQYF. The CDR3 bases are TGTGCCAGCAGGCTAGGACAGGCCGACGACGAGCAGTACTTC.

This clonotype was counted ten times or more. V gene TRBV5-5 combines with J gene TRBJ2-7; 8 bases are shared with TRBD1. The CDR3 has 12 residues. Germline V gives CDR1 SGHKS, CDR2 YYEKEE (reference sequence). J was trimmed by 9 bases and V by 4 bases; bases with no gene match: 6. The CDR3 region is CASSLQGAGQYF. The CDR3 coding sequence is TGTGCCAGCAGCCTCCAGGGGGCCGGGCAGTACTTC.

At least ten counts were recorded for this clonotype. CDR3 sequence reads: CATSRDLRGAFF. The CDR3 region has the DNA TGTGCCACCAGCAGAGATCTGCGGGGGGCTTTCTTT. The chain combines TRBV15 with TRBJ1-1, with D maybe TRBD1 (5 bases). Trimming cost V 0 bases and J 11 bases, with 10 bases left between them. Germline V gives CDR1 LNHNV, CDR2 YYDKDF (reference sequence). The CDR3 spans 12 residues.

There are many counts of this clonotype. CDR3 residues: CASSPGGVEQFF. The CDR3 DNA is TGTGCCAGCAGCCCCGGGGGCGTAGAGCAGTTCTTC. This rearrangement joins TRBV11-2 to TRBJ2-1; D may be TRBD1 or TRBD2 (6 bases each). The V end lost 5 bases, the J end lost 10 bases, and 12 bases lay between the germline ends. There are 12 residues in the CDR3. Per the germline V gene, CDR1 is SGHAT and CDR2 is FQNNGV.